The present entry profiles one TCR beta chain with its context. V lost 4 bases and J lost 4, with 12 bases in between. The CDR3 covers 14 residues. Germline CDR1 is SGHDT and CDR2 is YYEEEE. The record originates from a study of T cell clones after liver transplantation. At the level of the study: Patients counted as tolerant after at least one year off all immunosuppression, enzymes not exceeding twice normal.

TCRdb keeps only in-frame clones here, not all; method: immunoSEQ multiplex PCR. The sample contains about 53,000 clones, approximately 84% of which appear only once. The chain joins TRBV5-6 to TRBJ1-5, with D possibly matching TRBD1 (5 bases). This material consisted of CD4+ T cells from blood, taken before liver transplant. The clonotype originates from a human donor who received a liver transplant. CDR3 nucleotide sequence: TGTGCCAGCAGCCGGGGACGGACGAATCAGCCCCAGCATTTT. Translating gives CASSRGRTNQPQHF.